The 13 T cell receptor beta chains below were found in one sample sequenced in a study of T-cell reconstitution after alpha-beta-depleted transplantation in children. For TCRbeta, the library was prepared with unique molecular identifiers. TCRdb recomputed calls from the PCR reads with MiXCR, one row per CDR3 protein. The sample carries a few hundred thousand distinct CDR3 sequences, about a quarter recorded once. This specimen consisted of PBMCs, obtained before TCRalphabeta/CD19-depleted stem cell transplant. The receptors were sampled from a boy under three years old with Wiskott-Aldrich syndrome, due to receive a stem cell transplant.

This clonotype was detected a few times. The rearrangement links TRBV5-6 to TRBJ2-5, with 7 bases fitting TRBD1. Germline V lookup: CDR1 SGHDT, CDR2 YYEEEE. The CDR3 runs 13 residues. V shed 3 bases and J 4 bases; nucleotides not matched to a gene: 3. The CDR3 protein is CASSWGTVETQYF. DNA of the CDR3: TGTGCCAGCAGCTGGGGGACAGTAGAGACCCAGTACTTC.

The chain has TRBV14 and TRBJ2-1; 9 positions match TRBD2. The CDR3 loop spans 15 amino acids. CDR1 and CDR2 from the germline V gene are SGHDN and FVKESK. Unmatched junction bases numbered 4, after V lost 3 bases and J lost 4 bases. The CDR3 sequence: CASSHSSGAYNEQFF. As DNA, the CDR3 is TGTGCCAGCAGCCACTCTAGCGGGGCTTACAATGAGCAGTTCTTC.

This clonotype was seen a handful of times. The chain links TRBV4-2 to TRBJ1-5; 7 bases match TRBD1. The CDR3 covers 17 residues. Trimming at V came to 4 bases and at J to 0 bases, leaving 9 bases not matched to a gene. In germline, CDR1 is LGHNA, CDR2 YNFKEQ. The CDR3 sequence: CASSLYHTGDSNQPQHF. In nucleotides, the CDR3 is TGTGCCAGCAGCCTCTATCACACAGGGGATAGCAATCAGCCCCAGCATTTT.

The rearrangement joins TRBV12-3 or TRBV12-4 to TRBJ1-6; tentatively, D is TRBD1 (6 bases). The CDR3 is 18 residues long. V gave up 0 bases and J gave up 3 bases, with 15 bases separating them. CDR3 amino acids: CASSLAPWGALYNSPLHF. In DNA form, the CDR3 reads TGTGCCAGCAGTTTAGCGCCGTGGGGGGCCCTCTATAATTCACCCCTCCACTTT.

This clonotype was recorded a few times. For the CDR3, the DNA is TGTGCCATCACTCAGAGGCCAGATGGTACCTACGAGCAGTACTTC. As protein: CAITQRPDGTYEQYF. The rearrangement links TRBV10-3 to TRBJ2-7; D gene unclear. V lost 7 bases and J 2 bases, leaving 18 bases between the germline ends. Per germline, CDR1 ENHRY and CDR2 SYGVKD. The CDR3 length is 15 residues.

The V and J genes are TRBV20-1 and TRBJ2-7, with TRBD2 identical over 8 bases. Losses at the gene ends were 5 bases for V and 5 bases for J; bases not matched to a gene: 20. Per germline, CDR1 DFQATT and CDR2 SNEGSKA (reference sequence). CDR3 length: 17 residues. The CDR3 DNA sequence: TGCAGTGCTCATACCGCAAGCGGGAGCCGAGGGGTCGACGAGCAGTACTTC. Translating gives CSAHTASGSRGVDEQYF.

V and J are TRBV4-2 and TRBJ2-7, with 8 bases lining up with TRBD1. Germline V gene lookup returns CDR1 LGHNA and CDR2 YNFKEQ. The CDR3 is 13 residues long. The V segment lost 3 bases and the J segment 6 bases; nucleotides outside the gene matches: 4. The CDR3 here is CASSQDRVGEQYF. The CDR3, as DNA: TGTGCCAGCAGCCAGGACAGGGTGGGCGAGCAGTACTTC.

This clonotype was recorded once. This chain uses TRBV2 with TRBJ2-3; D gene ambiguous. Trimming left V 8 bases short and J 6 bases short, with 12 bases between. Germline loops: CDR1 SNHLY, CDR2 FYNNEI. The CDR3 totals 12 residues. DNA of the CDR3: TGTGCCAGCCTTTCCCCAGTGGATACGCAGTATTTT. This translates into CASLSPVDTQYF.

The V call is TRBV2, the J call TRBJ2-3, with D unclear. Germline V gene lookup returns CDR1 SNHLY and CDR2 FYNNEI. V lost 4 bases and J lost 1, with 3 bases in between. The CDR3 has 12 residues. The CDR3 reads CASSVRTDTQYF. CDR3 bases: TGTGCCAGCAGTGTACGCACAGATACGCAGTATTTT.

The rearrangement joins TRBV5-1 to TRBJ2-3; 9 bases are a match to TRBD2. Germline assignment: CDR1 SGHRS and CDR2 YFSETQ. With 7 bases clipped from V and 3 bases from J, the junction kept 6 bases outside the gene matches. The CDR3 contains 14 residues. This chain's CDR3 is CASGIAGETDTQYF. Here the CDR3 DNA reads TGCGCCAGCGGAATAGCGGGAGAGACAGATACGCAGTATTTT.

The chain employs TRBV5-1 and TRBJ2-7; D remains ambiguous. The V end lost 1 base, the J end lost 4 bases, and 15 bases lay between the germline ends. CDR3 length: 15 amino acids. The V gene's germline CDR1 is SGHRS and CDR2 YFSETQ. For the CDR3, the DNA is TGCGCCAGCAGCTTGACTTCAATGAACGGATACGAGCAGTACTTC. The encoded protein is CASSLTSMNGYEQYF.

The V and J genes are TRBV3-1 and TRBJ2-1, with TRBD2 identical over 10 bases. The J segment lost 8 bases and the V segment lost 0 bases, leaving 7 bases of the junction unmatched. In germline, CDR1 is LGHDT, CDR2 YNNKEL (reference sequence). The CDR3 length is 16 residues. This CDR3 is CASSQDLAGGQDEQFF. CDR3 nucleotides: TGTGCCAGCAGCCAAGATTTAGCGGGAGGCCAGGATGAGCAGTTCTTC.

Turning to this clonotype: One junction end does not reproduce the germline sequence, and a read error may be involved. The genes are TRBV6-1 and TRBJ2-5; 14 nucleotides match TRBD2. The CDR3 contains 15 residues. Germline assignment: CDR1 MNHNS and CDR2 SASEGT. The CDR3 loop reads CASRGLAGDWETPYF. The CDR3 DNA reads as TGTGCCAGCAGGGGACTAGCGGGAGATTGGGAGACCCCGTACTTC.